Listed here are 2 T cell receptor beta chains from one sample, sequenced in a study of long-term antiretroviral therapy in people with HIV. Assay version v3.0 of immunoSEQ was used, and it was run at survey level. Profiling relied on immunoSEQ multiplex PCR, and the TCRdb table lists in-frame clones only, not all of them. Of some 25,000 clones in the sample, roughly four fifths were seen once. Sequenced material: unsorted PBMCs, taken 1.1 years before starting antiretroviral therapy. These receptors were collected from a woman in her thirties with HIV.

This clone has more than one count but fewer than ten. This chain links TRBV10-1 with TRBJ2-2; D is tentatively TRBD1 or TRBD2 (6 bases each). Looked up from germline, CDR1 is WNHNN and CDR2 is SYGVQD (reference sequence). The CDR3 is made up of 12 amino acids. Trimming took off 6 bases at V and 7 bases at J, with 9 bases between the two ends. In DNA form, the CDR3 reads TGCGCCAGCAGCAGGGGAGGCGGGGAGCTGTTTTTT. Its translation: CASSRGGGELFF.

The rearrangement links TRBV30 to TRBJ1-2, with TRBD1 identical over 7 bases. With V trimmed by 1 base and J by 4 bases, 6 bases remained unmatched. Germline V CDR1 and CDR2: GTSNPN, SVGIG (reference sequence). The CDR3 extends over 14 amino acids. CDR3 region: CAWSAGTEVYGYTF. In DNA form, the CDR3 reads TGTGCCTGGAGTGCCGGGACAGAGGTCTATGGCTACACCTTC.